This T cell receptor beta chain was recovered during a study of blood T cell repertoires in COVID-19. For the study at large: Sites in the United States, Italy and Spain provided acute and convalescent COVID-19 samples.

V gave up 9 bases and J gave up 8 bases; unmatched junction bases: 5. Germline lookup yields CDR1 LNHDA and CDR2 SQIVND (reference sequence). The CDR3 runs to 11 residues. Sequencing was performed with immunoSEQ multiplex PCR; in TCRdb, only in-frame clones are kept and a portion is missing. The table has 250,000 to 300,000 clones, roughly 90% seen once. Material: peripheral blood. The TCR sequence derives from a woman in her twenties or thirties with COVID-19, enrolled during active disease. V gene TRBV19 combines with J gene TRBJ1-2, with TRBD1 matching 8 bases. This CDR3 is CASSTGVGYTF. The DNA of the CDR3 is TGTGCCAGCTCGACAGGGGTCGGCTACACCTTC.